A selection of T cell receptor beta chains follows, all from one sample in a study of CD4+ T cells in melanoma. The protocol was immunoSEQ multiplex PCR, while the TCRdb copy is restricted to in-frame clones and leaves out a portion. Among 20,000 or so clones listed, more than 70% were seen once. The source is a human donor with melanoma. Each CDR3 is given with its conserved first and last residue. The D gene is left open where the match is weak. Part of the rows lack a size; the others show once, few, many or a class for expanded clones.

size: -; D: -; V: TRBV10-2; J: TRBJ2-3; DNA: TGCGCCAGCAGGACTAACACAGATACGCAGTATTTT; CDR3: CASRTNTDTQYF
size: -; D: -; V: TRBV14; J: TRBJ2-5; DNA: TGTGCCCGACCGTCCGGGGATGTGTACCAAGAGACCCAGTACTTC; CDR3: CARPSGDVYQETQYF
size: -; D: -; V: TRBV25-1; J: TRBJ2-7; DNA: TGTGCCAGCAGTGATCAGTCCGGGGTCTCCTACGAGCAGTACTTC; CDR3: CASSDQSGVSYEQYF
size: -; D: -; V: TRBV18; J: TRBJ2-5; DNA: TGTGCCAGCTCACCAGGGGGCGTGGAGACCCAGTACTTC; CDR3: CASSPGGVETQYF
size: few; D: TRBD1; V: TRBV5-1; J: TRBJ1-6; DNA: TGCGCCAGCAGCTACGGACAGGGCGACTCCTATAATTCACCCCTCCACTTT; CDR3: CASSYGQGDSYNSPLHF
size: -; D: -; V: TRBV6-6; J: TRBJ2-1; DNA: TGTGCCAGCAGTTCCTTCTATGAGCAGTTCTTC; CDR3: CASSSFYEQFF
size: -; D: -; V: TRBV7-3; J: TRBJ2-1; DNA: TGTGCCAGCAGCTTAAAACGCGCGGGCGGCGAGTACAATGAGCAGTTCTTC; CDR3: CASSLKRAGGEYNEQFF
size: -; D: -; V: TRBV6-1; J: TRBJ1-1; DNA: TGTGCCAGCAGTGAGAGAAGGGACGGGGCTGAAGCTTTCTTT; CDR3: CASSERRDGAEAFF
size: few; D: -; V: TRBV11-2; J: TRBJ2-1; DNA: TGTGCCAGCAGCACCCTTGCCAGGTTGGGAAACAATGAGCAGTTCTTC; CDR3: CASSTLARLGNNEQFF
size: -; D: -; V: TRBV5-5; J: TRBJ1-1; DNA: TGTGCCAGCAGCTTGTGGGGGTCAGGGTACACTGAAGCTTTCTTT; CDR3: CASSLWGSGYTEAFF
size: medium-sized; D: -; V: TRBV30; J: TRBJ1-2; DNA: TGTGCCTGGAGCCGAGGCTATGGCTACACCTTC; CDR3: CAWSRGYGYTF
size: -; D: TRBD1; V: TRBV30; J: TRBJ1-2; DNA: TGTGCCTGGAGTGGTCGACAACAGGGGTGGGGTGGCTACACCTTC; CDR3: CAWSGRQQGWGGYTF
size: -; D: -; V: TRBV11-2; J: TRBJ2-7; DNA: TGTGCCAGCAGCTTAGTACCCCTTTACGAGCAGTACTTC; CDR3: CASSLVPLYEQYF
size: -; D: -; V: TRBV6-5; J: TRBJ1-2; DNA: TGTGCCAGCAGGAGAACAGGATACTATGGCTACACCTTC; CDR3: CASRRTGYYGYTF
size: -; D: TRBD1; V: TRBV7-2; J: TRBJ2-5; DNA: TGTGCCAGCAGCGGGCCACAGGGGCGGGAGACCCAGTACTTC; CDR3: CASSGPQGRETQYF
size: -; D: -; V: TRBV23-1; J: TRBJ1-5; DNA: TGCGCCAGCAGTCAATCGAACAGTTACAATCAGCCCCAGCATTTT; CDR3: CASSQSNSYNQPQHF
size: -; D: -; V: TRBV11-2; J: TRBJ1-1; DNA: TGTGCCAGCAGCTCAGACAGGTACACTGAAGCTTTCTTT; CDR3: CASSSDRYTEAFF
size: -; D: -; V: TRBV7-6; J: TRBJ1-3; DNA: TGTGCCAGCCGGAGCTCCCTGGCTAGTGGAAACACCATATATTTT; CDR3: CASRSSLASGNTIYF
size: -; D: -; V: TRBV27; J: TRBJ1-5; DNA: TGTGCCAGCAGTGCTAGCAATCAGCCCCAGCATTTT; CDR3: CASSASNQPQHF
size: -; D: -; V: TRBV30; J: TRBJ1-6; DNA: TGTGCCTGGAGTGGAAACATTAATTCACCCCTCCACTTT; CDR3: CAWSGNINSPLHF
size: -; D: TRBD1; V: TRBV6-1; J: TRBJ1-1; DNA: TGTGCCAGCAGTGTAAGACAGGGCGGGAATGAAGCTTTCTTT; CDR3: CASSVRQGGNEAFF
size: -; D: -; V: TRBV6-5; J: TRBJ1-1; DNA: TGTGCCAGCAGCAGGGTTTTGGGCACTGAAGCTTTCTTT; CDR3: CASSRVLGTEAFF
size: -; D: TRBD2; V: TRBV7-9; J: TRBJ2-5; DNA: TGTGCCAGCAGCCCGGGACTAGCGGGCAATCTTCAAGAGACCCAGTACTTC; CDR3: CASSPGLAGNLQETQYF
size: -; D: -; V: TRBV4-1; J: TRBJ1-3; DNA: TGCGCCAGCAGCCCATTCGGCAGGGAAGCGGGAAACACCATATATTTT; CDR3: CASSPFGREAGNTIYF
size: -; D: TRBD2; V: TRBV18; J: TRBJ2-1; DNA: TGTGCCAGCTCACTGCTAGCGGGAGACAATGAGCAGTTCTTC; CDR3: CASSLLAGDNEQFF
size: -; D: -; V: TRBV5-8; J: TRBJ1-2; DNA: TGTGCCAGCAGCTTGAGATCGACAGGAGCCTATGGCTACACCTTC; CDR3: CASSLRSTGAYGYTF
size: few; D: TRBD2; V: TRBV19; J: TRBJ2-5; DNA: TGTGCCAGTAGTACTAGGACTAGCGGGGCGGAGACCCAGTACTTC; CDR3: CASSTRTSGAETQYF
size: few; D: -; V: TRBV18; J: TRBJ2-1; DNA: TGTGCCAGCTCGGGTCAGACTGGGGGGAATGAGCAGTTCTTC; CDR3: CASSGQTGGNEQFF
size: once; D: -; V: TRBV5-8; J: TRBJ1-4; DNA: TGTGCCAGCAGCTCGCCGGGCGACGAAAAACTGTTTTTT; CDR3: CASSSPGDEKLFF
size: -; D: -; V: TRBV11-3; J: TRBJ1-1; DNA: TGTGCCAGCAGCTTAGCCCTTAACACTGAAGCTTTCTTT; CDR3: CASSLALNTEAFF
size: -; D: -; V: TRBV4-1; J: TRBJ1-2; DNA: TGCGCCAGCAGTCCGAAAACCGGGCCCCTCAGTGTTTATGGCTACACCTTC; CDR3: CASSPKTGPLSVYGYTF
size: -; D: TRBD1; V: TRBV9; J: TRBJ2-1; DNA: TGTGCCAGCAGCGTAGCTAGCCAGGGGGCCGGGAATGAGCAGTTCTTC; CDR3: CASSVASQGAGNEQFF
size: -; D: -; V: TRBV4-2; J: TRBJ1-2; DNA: TGTGCCAGCAGCCAAGACGTCAGGGCCAGTTCGGGTGGCTACACCTTC; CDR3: CASSQDVRASSGGYTF
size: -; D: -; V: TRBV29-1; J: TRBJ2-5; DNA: TGCAGCGTTTTTTCGGAGACCCAGTACTTC; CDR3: CSVFSETQYF
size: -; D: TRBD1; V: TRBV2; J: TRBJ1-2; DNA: TGTGCCAGCAGTAAGACAGGGGACAACTATGGCTACACCTTC; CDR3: CASSKTGDNYGYTF
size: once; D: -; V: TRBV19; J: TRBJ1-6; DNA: TGTGCCAGTAGTATAGGGACAGTGCCCTACCTCCACTTT; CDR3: CASSIGTVPYLHF
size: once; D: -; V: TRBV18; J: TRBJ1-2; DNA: TGTGCCAGCTCACCAACTCCAGACAGCGGCTACACCTTC; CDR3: CASSPTPDSGYTF
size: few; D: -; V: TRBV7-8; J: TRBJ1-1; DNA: TGTGCCAGCAGCTTATCTCAGGCGAGAATGAACACTGAAGCTTTCTTT; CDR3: CASSLSQARMNTEAFF
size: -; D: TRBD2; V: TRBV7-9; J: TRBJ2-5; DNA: TGTGCCAGTATAGTGAGCGGGGGGCAAGAGACCCAGTACTTC; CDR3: CASIVSGGQETQYF
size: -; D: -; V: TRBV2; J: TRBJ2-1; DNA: TGTGCCAGCAGTGAAAACTTCGGGGCCTACAATGAGCAGTTCTTC; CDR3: CASSENFGAYNEQFF
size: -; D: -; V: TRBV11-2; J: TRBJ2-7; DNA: TGTGCCAGCTCCTCCTTGCGGCAGGGCTTCTACGAGCAGTACTTC; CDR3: CASSSLRQGFYEQYF
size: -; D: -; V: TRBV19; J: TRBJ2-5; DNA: TGTGCCAGTAGGGCGGTACAGGTCGGGTCGGAGACCCAGTACTTC; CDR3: CASRAVQVGSETQYF
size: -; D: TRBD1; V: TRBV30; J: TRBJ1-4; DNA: TGTGCCTGGAGCGTCCTGGGGACAGGGCGTGAAAAACTGTTTTTT; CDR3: CAWSVLGTGREKLFF
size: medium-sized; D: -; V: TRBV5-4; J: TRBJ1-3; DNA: TGTGCCAGCAGCTTGGCCGGGGGCTGGTCCGGAAACACCATATATTTT; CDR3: CASSLAGGWSGNTIYF
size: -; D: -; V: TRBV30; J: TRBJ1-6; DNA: TGTGCCTGGAGTGCAGGGTCCTACTCCTATAATTCACCCCTCCACTTT; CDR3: CAWSAGSYSYNSPLHF